These 20 T cell receptor beta chains were sequenced from one sample in a study of blood T cells in healthy people across ages. It was with a sample-barcoded 5' primer and a J-beta primer mix that a second PCR of roughly 7 to 12 cycles was run. TCRdb called the 5' RACE reads again in MiXCR, with one record for every CDR3 protein. The sample includes approximately 690,000 distinct CDR3 sequences, roughly 41% seen only once; the top ten take 30%. Sequenced material: blood. Every receptor here comes from an elderly man in good health.

This clonotype was seen only a few times. CDR3 region: CASSLGRAGLSSYNEQFF. As DNA, the CDR3 is TGTGCCAGCAGCTTAGGCAGGGCTGGACTAAGCTCCTACAATGAGCAGTTCTTC. The V call is TRBV11-2, the J call TRBJ2-1; a possible D gene is TRBD2 (6 bases). The germline V gene encodes CDR1 SGHAT and CDR2 FQNNGV. The CDR3 is 18 amino acids. Trimming left V 1 base short and J 0 bases short, with 16 bases between.

For this clonotype: A much more abundant neighbour one base away suggests this may be a read error. The V call is TRBV7-2, the J call TRBJ1-6, with a weak D call TRBD1 (5 bases). Trimming stripped 10 bases from V and 7 bases from J, with 17 bases between. Per germline, CDR1 SGHTA and CDR2 FQGNSA. This CDR3 is built from 14 residues. CDR3 sequence: CAMQVGTQNSPLHF. Written as DNA, the CDR3 is TGTGCCATGCAAGTCGGGACGCAGAATTCACCCCTCCACTTT.

As DNA, the CDR3 is TGTGCCAGCAGTCCGACATATGAAGGCTACACCTTC. Its translation is CASSPTYEGYTF. This chain connects TRBV12-3 or TRBV12-4 to TRBJ1-2; D unresolved. V lost 5 bases to trimming and J lost 8 bases, with 12 bases between them. The length of the CDR3 is 12 residues.

The rearrangement links TRBV3-1 to TRBJ1-5; D is perhaps TRBD1 (5 bases). From germline, CDR1 is LGHDT and CDR2 YNNKEL (reference sequence). V lost 1 base and J 7 bases, leaving 8 bases between the germline ends. This CDR3 has 13 amino acids. The CDR3: CASSQGDGQPQHF. The DNA for the CDR3 is TGTGCCAGCAGCCAAGGGGACGGACAGCCCCAGCATTTT.

This clonotype showed up just a few times. V usage is TRBV24-1 and J usage is TRBJ2-1; D might be TRBD2 (6 bases). The CDR3 is 16 amino acids. CDR1 KGHDR and CDR2 SFDVKD come from the germline V gene. V lost 5 bases and J 3 bases, leaving 16 bases between the germline ends. The chain's CDR3 is CATSASSRGFYNEQFF. Written as DNA, the CDR3 is TGTGCCACCAGTGCCTCCTCGCGGGGATTCTACAATGAGCAGTTCTTC.

In its sample, this clonotype was seen a few times. The J gene is TRBJ2-7, the V gene TRBV24-1; tentatively, D is TRBD2 (6 bases). Germline CDR1 reads KGHDR; CDR2 reads SFDVKD. V lost 7 bases and J 5 bases, leaving 11 bases between the germline ends. The CDR3 is 12 amino acids. The CDR3 sequence: CATRGRTNEQYF. Written as DNA, the CDR3 is TGTGCCACCAGAGGCAGGACTAACGAGCAGTACTTC.

This clonotype has a handful of counts. V usage is TRBV15 and J usage is TRBJ2-7; D gene ambiguous. From germline, CDR1 is LNHNV and CDR2 YYDKDF (reference sequence). V was trimmed by 3 bases and J by 4 bases, leaving 4 bases between them. The CDR3 contains 11 residues. CDR3 loop: CATSSTYEQYF. The DNA for the CDR3 is TGTGCCACCAGCAGCACATACGAGCAGTACTTC.

This clonotype has at least ten counts. The chain links TRBV4-3 to TRBJ1-2, with a weak D call TRBD1 (6 bases). The CDR3 spans 17 residues. In germline, CDR1 is LGHNA, CDR2 YSLEER. Trimming pared 0 bases from V and 2 bases from J, leaving 16 bases between. CDR3 sequence: CASSQDIIRGGNYGYTF. DNA for the CDR3: TGCGCCAGCAGCCAAGACATCATCAGGGGAGGCAACTATGGCTACACCTTC.

The V and J genes are TRBV6-1 and TRBJ1-6, with D possibly being TRBD1 (5 bases). Germline CDR1 is MNHNS and CDR2 is SASEGT. This CDR3 is 13 amino acids long. V was shortened by 0 bases and J by 18 bases, with 15 bases between the two germline ends. Written as DNA, the CDR3 is TGTGCCAGCAGTGAAGCATGGGGGATTAAGTACCACTTT. Protein product: CASSEAWGIKYHF.

The chain recombines TRBV5-1 with TRBJ2-1; D may match TRBD1 or TRBD2 (5 bases each). In germline, CDR1 is SGHRS, CDR2 YFSETQ. Trimming stripped 4 bases from V and 6 bases from J, with 17 bases between. This CDR3 region has 15 residues. CDR3 coding DNA: TGCGCCAGCAGCAGTCTGAGGGGTACCGTCAATGAGCAGTTCTTC. Translating it yields CASSSLRGTVNEQFF.

About this clonotype itself: A read error may explain this, as a much larger clone is one base away. This rearrangement joins TRBV2 to TRBJ2-3; D is unclear. The J call is doubtful: the DNA matches TRBJ1-5 better. This CDR3 region has 17 residues. CDR1 and CDR2 from the germline V gene are SNHLY and FYNNEI. The CDR3 coding sequence is TGTGCCAGCAGTGAGAACAGTTTCCTCACTAGCACAGATACGCAGCATTTT. Its protein is CASSENSFLTSTDTQHF.

CDR3 residues: CASSHSDRGTPLHF. The CDR3 coding sequence is TGTGCCAGCAGCCATTCGGACAGGGGGACACCCCTCCACTTT. The J gene is TRBJ1-6, the V gene TRBV14; 10 nucleotides agree with TRBD1. The length of the CDR3 is 14 residues. Germline CDR1 reads SGHDN; CDR2 reads FVKESK. Unmatched junction bases numbered 4, after V lost 3 bases and J lost 11 bases.

The chain employs TRBV4-2 and TRBJ2-3; no clear D. V was cut by 1 base and J by 9 bases, with 14 bases left in between. The CDR3 is 14 residues long. Per germline, CDR1 LGHNA and CDR2 YNFKEQ. CDR3 sequence (DNA): TGTGCCAGCAGCCAAGTTGGGGAACTTAAAACGCAGTATTTT. It yields the protein CASSQVGELKTQYF.

The chain couples TRBV14 to TRBJ2-1; D unclear. Per the germline V gene, CDR1 is SGHDN and CDR2 is FVKESK. This CDR3 has 16 residues. The germline V and J ends were trimmed by 0 bases and 5 bases, with 14 bases remaining between them. The CDR3 reads CASSQDWPPPNNEQFF. DNA for the CDR3: TGTGCCAGCAGCCAAGATTGGCCCCCCCCGAACAATGAGCAGTTCTTC.

This clonotype was seen only a few times. The chain combines TRBV5-6 with TRBJ2-1; 7 positions agree with TRBD2. Germline V gene lookup returns CDR1 SGHDT and CDR2 YYEEEE. V gave up 2 bases and J gave up 4 bases; unmatched junction bases: 3. The CDR3 totals 14 residues. As DNA, the CDR3 is TGTGCCAGCAGCTTAAGGCGGGAGTACAATGAGCAGTTCTTC. As protein: CASSLRREYNEQFF.

A remark on this clonotype: Being one base from a much bigger clone, this may be a read error. V usage is TRBV20-1 and J usage is TRBJ1-2; 7 nucleotides line up with TRBD1. Germline CDR1 DFQATT, CDR2 SNEGSKA (reference sequence). V lost 6 bases and J lost 8; bases outside the gene matches: 15. The CDR3 totals 14 residues. CDR3 in amino acids: CSAHIGTGVEGYTF. The CDR3 DNA reads TGCAGTGCGCACATAGGTACAGGGGTTGAGGGCTACACCTTC.

This clonotype was detected many times. The chain couples TRBV4-3 to TRBJ2-7; TRBD2 agrees at 9 bases. J lost 0 bases, V lost 0 bases, and 3 bases had no gene match. This CDR3 is built from 16 residues. Germline lookup yields CDR1 LGHNA and CDR2 YSLEER. The CDR3 reads CASSQETSGNSYEQYF. In DNA form, the CDR3 reads TGCGCCAGCAGCCAAGAGACTAGCGGCAACTCCTACGAGCAGTACTTC.

This chain links TRBV3-1 with TRBJ2-1, with TRBD2 identical over 14 bases. V shed 1 base and J 9 bases; nucleotides not matched to a gene: 8. Looked up from germline, CDR1 is LGHDT and CDR2 is YNNKEL (reference sequence). The CDR3 runs 17 residues. Here the CDR3 DNA reads TGTGCCAGCAGCCAAGGACTAGCGGGGGGGCGTTCGGGTGAGCAGTTCTTC. Translation: CASSQGLAGGRSGEQFF.

A few counts support this clonotype. The V call is TRBV29-1, the J call TRBJ2-3; no clear D gene. This CDR3 has 11 residues. Trimming shortened V by 2 bases and J by 5 bases, and 5 bases separated the two germline ends. CDR1 and CDR2 from the germline V gene are SQVTM and ANQGSEA. The CDR3 protein is CSVEMGDTQYF. The CDR3 DNA follows: TGCAGCGTTGAAATGGGAGATACGCAGTATTTT.

This clonotype was counted a few times. The genes are TRBV9 and TRBJ2-3; TRBD2 aligns across 10 bases. The V and J ends lost 0 bases and 6 bases, in that order; junction bases with no gene match: 10. The CDR3 is 17 amino acids. Germline V gene lookup returns CDR1 SGDLS and CDR2 YYNGEE. The CDR3 region is CASSVGTSGNVGDTQYF. CDR3 coding DNA: TGTGCCAGCAGCGTAGGTACTAGCGGGAACGTGGGCGATACGCAGTATTTT.